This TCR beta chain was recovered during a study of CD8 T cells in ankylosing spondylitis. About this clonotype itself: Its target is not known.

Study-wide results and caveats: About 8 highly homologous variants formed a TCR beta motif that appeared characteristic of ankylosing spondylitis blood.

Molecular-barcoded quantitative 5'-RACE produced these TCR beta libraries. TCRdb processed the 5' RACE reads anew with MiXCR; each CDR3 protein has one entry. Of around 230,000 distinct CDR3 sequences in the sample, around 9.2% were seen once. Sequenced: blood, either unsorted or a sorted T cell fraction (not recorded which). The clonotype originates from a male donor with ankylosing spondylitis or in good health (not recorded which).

CDR3 DNA sequence: TGCAGTGCTAGAGACACAGGGAATGAGCAGTTCTTC. Protein: CSARDTGNEQFF. J is TRBJ2-1 and V is TRBV20-1; a possible D gene is TRBD1 (6 bases). This CDR3 comprises 12 residues. Germline CDR1 and CDR2: DFQATT and SNEGSKA (reference sequence). The V gene lost 0 bases and the J gene lost 7 bases, with 7 bases spanning the gap.